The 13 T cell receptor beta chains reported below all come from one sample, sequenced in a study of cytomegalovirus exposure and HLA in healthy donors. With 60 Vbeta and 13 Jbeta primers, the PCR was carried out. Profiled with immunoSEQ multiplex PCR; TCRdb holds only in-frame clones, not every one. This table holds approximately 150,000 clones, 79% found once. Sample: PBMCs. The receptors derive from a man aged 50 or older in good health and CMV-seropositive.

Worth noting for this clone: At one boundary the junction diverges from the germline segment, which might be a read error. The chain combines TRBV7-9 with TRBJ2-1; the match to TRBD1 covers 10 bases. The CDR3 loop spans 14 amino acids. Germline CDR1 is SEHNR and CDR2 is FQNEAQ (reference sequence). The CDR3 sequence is CSSSLGGDRGEQFF. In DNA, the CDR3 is TGTTCCAGCAGCTTAGGGGGGGACAGGGGCGAGCAGTTCTTC.

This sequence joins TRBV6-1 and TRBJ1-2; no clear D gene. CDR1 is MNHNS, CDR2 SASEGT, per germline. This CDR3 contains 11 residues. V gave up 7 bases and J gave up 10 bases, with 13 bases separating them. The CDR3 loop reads CASIYRWSYTF. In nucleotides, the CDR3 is TGTGCCAGCATCTATAGATGGTCCTACACCTTC.

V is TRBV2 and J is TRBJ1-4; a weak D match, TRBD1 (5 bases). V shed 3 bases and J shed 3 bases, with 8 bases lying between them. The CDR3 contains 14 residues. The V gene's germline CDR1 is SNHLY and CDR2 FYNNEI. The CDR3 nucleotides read TGTGCCAGCAGTGACAGGGCTCCTAATGAAAAACTGTTTTTT. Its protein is CASSDRAPNEKLFF.

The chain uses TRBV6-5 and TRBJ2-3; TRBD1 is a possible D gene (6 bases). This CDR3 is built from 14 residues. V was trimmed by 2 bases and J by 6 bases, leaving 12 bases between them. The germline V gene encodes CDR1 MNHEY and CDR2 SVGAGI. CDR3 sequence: CASSYAETGDTQYF. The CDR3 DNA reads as TGTGCCAGCAGTTACGCTGAAACAGGGGATACGCAGTATTTT.

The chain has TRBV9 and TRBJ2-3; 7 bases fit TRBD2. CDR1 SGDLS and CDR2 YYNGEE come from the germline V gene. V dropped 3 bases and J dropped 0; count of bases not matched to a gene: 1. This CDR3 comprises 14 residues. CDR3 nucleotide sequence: TGTGCCAGCAGCGCTAGCGGCAGCACAGATACGCAGTATTTT. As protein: CASSASGSTDTQYF.

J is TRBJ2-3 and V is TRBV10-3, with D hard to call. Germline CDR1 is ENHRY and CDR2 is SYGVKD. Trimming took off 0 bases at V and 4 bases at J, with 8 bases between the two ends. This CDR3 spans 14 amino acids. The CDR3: CAISESSGADTQYF. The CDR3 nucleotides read TGTGCCATCAGTGAGTCCTCAGGTGCAGATACGCAGTATTTT.

This CDR3 is CSVASSYEQYF. In DNA, the CDR3 is TGCAGTGTGGCAAGCTCCTACGAGCAGTACTTC. This sequence joins TRBV20-1 and TRBJ2-7; unclear D gene. The CDR3 loop spans 11 amino acids. The V and J ends lost 7 bases and 0 bases respectively, with 7 bases between them. CDR1 is DFQATT, CDR2 SNEGSKA, per germline (reference sequence).

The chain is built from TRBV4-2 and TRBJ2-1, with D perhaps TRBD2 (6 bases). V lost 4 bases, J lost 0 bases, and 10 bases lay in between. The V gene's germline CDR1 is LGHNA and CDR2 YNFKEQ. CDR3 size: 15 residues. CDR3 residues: CASSLAESSYNEQFF. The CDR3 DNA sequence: TGTGCCAGCAGCCTAGCGGAGAGCTCCTACAATGAGCAGTTCTTC.

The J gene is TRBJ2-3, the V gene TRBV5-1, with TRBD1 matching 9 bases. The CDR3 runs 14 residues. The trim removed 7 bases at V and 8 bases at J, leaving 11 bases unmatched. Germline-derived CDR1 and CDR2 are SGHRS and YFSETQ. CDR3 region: CASEIDRGGSTQYF. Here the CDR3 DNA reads TGCGCCAGCGAGATAGACAGGGGGGGGAGTACGCAGTATTTT. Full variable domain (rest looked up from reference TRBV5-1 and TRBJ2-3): KAGVTQTPRYLIKTRGQQVTLSCSPISGHRSVSWYQQTPGQGLQFLFEYFSETQRNKGNFPGRFSGRQFSNSRSEMNVSTLELGDSALYLCASEIDRGGSTQYFGPGTRLTVL.

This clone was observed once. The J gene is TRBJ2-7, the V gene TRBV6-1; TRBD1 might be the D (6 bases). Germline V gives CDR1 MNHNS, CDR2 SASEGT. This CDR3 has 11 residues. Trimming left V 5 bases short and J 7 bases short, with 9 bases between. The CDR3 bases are TGTGCCAGCAGTTCCGGACAGGAGCAGTACTTC. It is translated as CASSSGQEQYF.

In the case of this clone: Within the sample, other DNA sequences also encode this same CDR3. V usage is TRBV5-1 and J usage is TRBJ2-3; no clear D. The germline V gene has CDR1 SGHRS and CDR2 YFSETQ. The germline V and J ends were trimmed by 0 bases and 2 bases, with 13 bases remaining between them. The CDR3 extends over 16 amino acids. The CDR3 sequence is CASSLGSTAITDTQYF. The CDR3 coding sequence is TGCGCCAGCAGCTTGGGCAGTACAGCTATCACAGATACGCAGTATTTT.

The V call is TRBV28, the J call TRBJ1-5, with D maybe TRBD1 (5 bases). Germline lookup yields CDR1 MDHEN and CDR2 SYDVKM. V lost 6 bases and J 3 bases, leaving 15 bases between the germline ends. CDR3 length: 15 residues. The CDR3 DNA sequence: TGTGCCAGCAGCTCGGACAATACATCCAATCAGCCCCAGCATTTT. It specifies CASSSDNTSNQPQHF.

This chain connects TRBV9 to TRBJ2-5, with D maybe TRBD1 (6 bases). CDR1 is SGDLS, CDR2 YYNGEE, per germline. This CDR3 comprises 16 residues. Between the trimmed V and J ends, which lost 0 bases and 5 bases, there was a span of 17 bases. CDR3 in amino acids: CASSVGPTRGTETQYF. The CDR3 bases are TGTGCCAGCAGCGTAGGCCCCACTAGGGGGACCGAGACCCAGTACTTC.